Below, 26 T cell receptor beta chains from the same sample are listed, as sequenced in a study of shared clonotypes between healthy human individuals. TCRdb's copy holds only in-frame clones and misses some; the assay was immunoSEQ multiplex PCR. The top ten hold roughly 1.2% of the sample, which has some 1.5 million clones, about 96% seen once. Sequenced: naive CD4+ T cells sorted from blood. Stated subset: CD45RA+ positively selected. The origin of the receptors is a man aged 25 to 40 in good health.

Note on this clone: Additional DNA sequences in this sample encode the identical CDR3. CDR3 residues: CASSLLDNEQFF. In DNA form, the CDR3 reads TGCGCCAGCAGCTTGCTGGACAATGAGCAGTTCTTC. The V and J genes are TRBV5-1 and TRBJ2-1; no clear D. The CDR3 runs to 12 residues. V was shortened by 1 base and J by 5 bases, with 4 bases between the two germline ends. Germline lookup yields CDR1 SGHRS and CDR2 YFSETQ.

This chain joins TRBV9 and TRBJ2-7; D uncertain. CDR3 length equals 17 residues. V dropped 0 bases and J dropped 2 bases, with 18 bases sitting between them. Germline V lookup: CDR1 SGDLS, CDR2 YYNGEE. This CDR3 is CASSVEGSLFSPYEQYF. The DNA for the CDR3 is TGTGCCAGCAGCGTAGAGGGCAGCCTTTTTAGCCCCTACGAGCAGTACTTC.

The genes are TRBV7-8 and TRBJ2-5; D ambiguous. Trimming shortened V by 7 bases and J by 2 bases, and 14 bases separated the two germline ends. CDR1 SGHVS and CDR2 FQNEAQ come from the germline V gene. The CDR3 extends over 14 amino acids. The CDR3 DNA reads as TGTGCCAGCAACAAGTACAGTCCACAAGAGACCCAGTACTTC. Residues: CASNKYSPQETQYF.

V usage is TRBV27 and J usage is TRBJ2-1, with D uncertain. The V end was cut by 3 bases, the J end by 4 bases, with 10 bases between. This CDR3 contains 14 residues. Looked up from germline, CDR1 is MNHEY and CDR2 is SMNVEV (reference sequence). The CDR3 loop reads CASSFGRAYNEQFF. CDR3 DNA sequence: TGTGCCAGCAGTTTCGGTCGAGCTTACAATGAGCAGTTCTTC.

This CDR3 is CASSRIPTGANVLTF. The CDR3 coding sequence is TGTGCCAGTAGCAGGATACCAACTGGGGCCAACGTCCTGACTTTC. The V and J genes are TRBV19 and TRBJ2-6; D remains ambiguous. The CDR3 has 15 amino acids. Germline V gene sequence: CDR1 LNHDA, CDR2 SQIVND (reference sequence). The germline V and J ends were trimmed by 6 bases and 2 bases, with 11 bases remaining between them.

This clone was observed a few times. V usage is TRBV9 and J usage is TRBJ1-2, with no clear D. Germline CDR1 and CDR2: SGDLS and YYNGEE. V shed 4 bases and J shed 8 bases, with 9 bases lying between them. The CDR3 has 11 amino acids. The CDR3 nucleotides are TGTGCCAGCAGCACCGGCTGGGGCTACACCTTC. Its protein is CASSTGWGYTF.

The gene calls are TRBV19 and TRBJ2-2, with 9 bases matching TRBD2. CDR3 length: 14 residues. Germline CDR1 reads LNHDA; CDR2 reads SQIVND (reference sequence). With 5 bases clipped from V and 6 bases from J, the junction kept 4 bases outside the gene matches. This chain's CDR3 is CASSSSGVPGELFF. CDR3 in DNA: TGTGCCAGTAGTTCTAGCGGGGTACCCGGGGAGCTGTTTTTT.

The chain combines TRBV27 with TRBJ2-6; D gene ambiguous. The CDR3 is 18 residues long. V shed 5 bases and J shed 0 bases, with 17 bases lying between them. Germline loops: CDR1 MNHEY, CDR2 SMNVEV (reference sequence). The CDR3 sequence: CASSPWGVLGSGANVLTF. As DNA, the CDR3 is TGTGCCAGCAGTCCTTGGGGTGTTCTAGGCTCTGGGGCCAACGTCCTGACTTTC. The full variable domain, rest sourced from reference TRBV27 and TRBJ2-6, is EAQVTQNPRYLITVTGKKLTVTCSQNMNHEYMSWYRQDPGLGLRQIYYSMNVEVTDKGDVPEGYKVSRKEKRNFPLILESPSPNQTSLYFCASSPWGVLGSGANVLTFGAGSRLTVL.

This chain links TRBV27 with TRBJ1-4; D is unclear. The V gene's germline CDR1 is MNHEY and CDR2 SMNVEV (reference sequence). V lost 2 bases to trimming and J lost 11 bases, with 18 bases between them. The CDR3 consists of 15 residues. Here the CDR3 reads CASSLGGFDGRKLFF. CDR3 sequence (DNA): TGTGCCAGCAGTTTAGGAGGATTTGATGGTCGGAAACTGTTTTTT.

The V call is TRBV19, the J call TRBJ2-1; 7 bases agree with TRBD2. The V gene end was trimmed by 6 bases and the J gene end by 0 bases; junction bases not matched to a gene: 5. This CDR3 is built from 15 residues. CDR1 is LNHDA and CDR2 is SQIVND in the germline V gene (reference sequence). The CDR3 sequence: CASRWDYSSYNEQFF. DNA for the CDR3: TGTGCCAGTAGGTGGGACTATAGCTCCTACAATGAGCAGTTCTTC.

The V gene is TRBV5-1, the J gene TRBJ2-1; D perhaps matches TRBD1 (6 bases). CDR3 length: 15 amino acids. The ends were cut back, 7 bases at V and 3 bases at J, with 17 bases in the middle. Germline V gives CDR1 SGHRS, CDR2 YFSETQ. CDR3 nucleotides: TGCGCCAGCCGACCTAGTGGGGGCGTCTACAATGAGCAGTTCTTC. Protein sequence: CASRPSGGVYNEQFF.

Details on this clone: The same CDR3 also results from other DNA sequences found in this sample. The V and J genes are TRBV7-2 and TRBJ2-2; D gene unclear. Germline values: CDR1 SGHTA, CDR2 FQGNSA. Trimming removed 2 bases from V and 2 bases from J, with 6 bases in between. The CDR3 is 14 residues long. CDR3 loop: CASSLLRNTGELFF. Written as DNA, the CDR3 is TGTGCCAGCAGCTTACTCCGCAACACCGGGGAGCTGTTTTTT.

J is TRBJ2-3 and V is TRBV9, with D perhaps matching TRBD2 (6 bases). The CDR3 loop spans 13 amino acids. Germline V gives CDR1 SGDLS, CDR2 YYNGEE. Trimming cost V 0 bases and J 7 bases, with 9 bases left between them. The chain's CDR3 is CASSVGGRNTQYF. CDR3 DNA: TGTGCCAGCAGCGTAGGAGGGAGGAATACGCAGTATTTT.

The chain couples TRBV28 to TRBJ1-2, with 8 bases matching TRBD1. The CDR3 extends over 15 amino acids. CDR1 and CDR2 (germline): MDHEN, SYDVKM. With V trimmed by 2 bases and J by 2 bases, 4 bases remained unmatched. The CDR3 region is CASSLAGTGNYGYTF. Here the CDR3 DNA reads TGTGCCAGCAGTTTAGCCGGGACAGGAAACTATGGCTACACCTTC.

V gene TRBV5-1 combines with J gene TRBJ2-3, with D perhaps TRBD2 (5 bases). Germline V lookup: CDR1 SGHRS, CDR2 YFSETQ. V shed 4 bases and J shed 2 bases, with 11 bases lying between them. This CDR3 spans 14 amino acids. In DNA form, the CDR3 reads TGCGCCAGCAGCGCGGACTCCTCCACAGATACGCAGTATTTT. Amino acid sequence: CASSADSSTDTQYF.

The V and J genes are TRBV6-1 and TRBJ1-5; D remains ambiguous. The V gene lost 2 bases and the J gene lost 6 bases, with 5 bases spanning the gap. From germline, CDR1 is MNHNS and CDR2 SASEGT. The CDR3 consists of 12 residues. The CDR3 DNA sequence: TGTGCCAGCAGTGAAATTCTTCAGCCCCAGCATTTT. Its protein product is CASSEILQPQHF.

The rearrangement joins TRBV10-3 to TRBJ1-1, with TRBD1 matching over 7 bases. With 7 bases clipped from V and 0 bases from J, the junction kept 11 bases outside the gene matches. Germline V gene sequence: CDR1 ENHRY, CDR2 SYGVKD. The CDR3 consists of 16 residues. The CDR3 protein is CAIKERDSPLNTEAFF. CDR3 nucleotides: TGTGCCATCAAAGAGAGGGACAGCCCTTTGAACACTGAAGCTTTCTTT.

This clone came up a few times. J is TRBJ2-1 and V is TRBV25-1; D not resolved. Germline-derived CDR1 and CDR2 are MGHDK and SYGVNS. V lost 1 base and J 6 bases, leaving 13 bases between the germline ends. The CDR3 contains 15 residues. CDR3 DNA: TGTGCCAGCAGTGAATTCTTAAGAACATCCAATGAGCAGTTCTTC. The encoded protein is CASSEFLRTSNEQFF.

This chain connects TRBV7-9 to TRBJ2-3; 8 bases match TRBD1. V trimming: 3 bases; J trimming: 1 base; junction bases outside the gene matches: 3. The germline V gene encodes CDR1 SEHNR and CDR2 FQNEAQ (reference sequence). This CDR3 has 15 residues. CDR3 protein: CASSFATGGTDTQYF. CDR3 nucleotide sequence: TGTGCCAGCAGCTTCGCGACAGGGGGCACAGATACGCAGTATTTT.

The CDR3: CASSLRLAGNNPYEQYF. CDR3 bases: TGTGCCAGCAGTTTAAGGCTAGCGGGAAATAACCCCTACGAGCAGTACTTC. The chain uses TRBV28 and TRBJ2-7; 9 bases are shared with TRBD2. The CDR3 has 17 residues. Germline lookup yields CDR1 MDHEN and CDR2 SYDVKM. Trimming took 2 bases from V and 2 from J; bases not matched to a gene: 10. The full variable domain, in which reference TRBV28 and TRBJ2-7 provide the parts outside the CDR3, is DVKVTQSSRYLVKRTGEKVFLECVQDMDHENMFWYRQDPGLGLRLIYFSYDVKMKEKGDIPEGYSVSREKKERFSLILESASTNQTSMYLCASSLRLAGNNPYEQYFGPGTRLTVT.

The V call is TRBV13, the J call TRBJ2-7; tentatively, D is TRBD2 (7 bases). Between the trimmed V and J ends, which lost 3 bases and 4 bases, there was a span of 19 bases. The CDR3 is 16 residues long. The germline V gene has CDR1 PRHDT and CDR2 FYEKMQ (reference sequence). The CDR3 nucleotides read TGTGCCAGCAGCTTGGGGGGCGGGAGTCTCCCATACGAGCAGTACTTC. Translating it yields CASSLGGGSLPYEQYF.

The chain couples TRBV28 to TRBJ2-7; D remains ambiguous. V was shortened by 2 bases and J by 7 bases, with 6 bases between the two germline ends. The CDR3 is 11 amino acids. Germline assignment: CDR1 MDHEN and CDR2 SYDVKM. CDR3 DNA sequence: TGTGCCAGCAGTTTAGGGTTTGAGCAGTACTTC. As protein: CASSLGFEQYF.

Points on this clone: Other nucleotide sequences in the sample specify the same CDR3. CDR3 nucleotides: TGTGCCAGCAGTGCGACAGGGGAGACCCAGTACTTC. Translation gives CASSATGETQYF. V usage is TRBV25-1 and J usage is TRBJ2-5, with TRBD1 identical over 7 bases. Germline CDR1 and CDR2: MGHDK and SYGVNS. The CDR3 is 12 amino acids. V lost 4 bases, J lost 5 bases, and 1 base stayed unmatched.

This clone is a singleton in its sample. The chain uses TRBV28 and TRBJ1-5; D remains ambiguous. Germline V gene data show CDR1 as MDHEN and CDR2 as SYDVKM. The CDR3 totals 15 residues. Trimming removed 5 bases from V and 0 bases from J, with 11 bases in between. The CDR3 DNA is TGTGCCAGCAGTGGAGAGTTTTATAGCAATCAGCCCCAGCATTTT. Amino acid sequence: CASSGEFYSNQPQHF.

As to this clone: The same CDR3 also results from other DNA sequences found in this sample. V usage is TRBV9 and J usage is TRBJ2-5; D tentatively fits TRBD1 or TRBD2 (5 bases each). This CDR3 is built from 14 residues. The V gene's germline CDR1 is SGDLS and CDR2 YYNGEE. Trimming stripped 0 bases from V and 0 bases from J, with 6 bases between. DNA for the CDR3: TGTGCCAGCAGCGTAGGGGGGAACCAAGAGACCCAGTACTTC. Translation gives CASSVGGNQETQYF.

The chain is built from TRBV7-2 and TRBJ2-1; unclear D gene. The CDR3 sequence is 14 residues long. V shed 1 base and J shed 5 bases, with 9 bases lying between them. Germline CDR1 SGHTA, CDR2 FQGNSA. The chain's CDR3 is CASSLVGSDNEQFF. The CDR3 DNA reads TGTGCCAGCAGCTTAGTAGGCAGCGACAATGAGCAGTTCTTC.